A single sample gave rise to the 25 T cell receptor beta chains below, sequenced in a study of blood T cell repertoires in COVID-19. Some clones are missing from TCRdb's copy, which holds only in-frame ones; the method was immunoSEQ multiplex PCR. In the table there are some 75,000 clones, about 70% of which are singletons. The sequencing sample was made of peripheral blood. These receptors were taken from a woman over 75 with active or convalescent COVID-19.

The V call is TRBV14, the J call TRBJ2-5; D may be TRBD2 (6 bases). Looked up from germline, CDR1 is SGHDN and CDR2 is FVKESK. The V end lost 3 bases, the J end lost 4 bases, and 18 bases lay between the germline ends. The CDR3 runs to 16 residues. The CDR3 nucleotides are TGTGCCAGCAGCCATGACCCTCCGGGGGTAACAGAGACCCAGTACTTC. This translates into CASSHDPPGVTETQYF.

This clone was detected only a few times. This chain joins TRBV10-3 and TRBJ2-1; D unresolved. Germline-derived CDR1 and CDR2 are ENHRY and SYGVKD. This CDR3 contains 13 residues. The V end lost 0 bases, the J end lost 8 bases, and 8 bases lay between the germline ends. The CDR3 region has the DNA TGTGCCATCAGTGAGTCGAGGAGTGATGAGCAGTTCTTC. This gives the protein CAISESRSDEQFF.

The rearrangement uses TRBV6-2 or TRBV6-3 and TRBJ1-1, with unresolved D. The CDR3 consists of 14 residues. V lost 6 bases and J lost 3, with 14 bases in between. CDR1 and CDR2 (germline): MNHEY, SVGEGT. The CDR3 reads CASSFEGVHTEAFF. The CDR3 nucleotides read TGTGCCAGCAGCTTTGAGGGTGTTCACACTGAAGCTTTCTTT.

The chain uses TRBV6-5 and TRBJ1-1, with TRBD1 as a possible D gene (5 bases). Germline-derived CDR1 and CDR2 are MNHEY and SVGAGI. Trimming shortened V by 0 bases and J by 3 bases, and 11 bases separated the two germline ends. The CDR3 totals 15 residues. This CDR3 is CASSYSKWGDTEAFF. As DNA, the CDR3 is TGTGCCAGCAGTTACTCCAAGTGGGGGGACACTGAAGCTTTCTTT.

A few counts support this clone. The V gene is TRBV4-1, the J gene TRBJ1-2, with a weak D call TRBD1 (6 bases). The CDR3 is made up of 15 amino acids. Germline values: CDR1 MGHRA, CDR2 YSYEKL. The V end lost 4 bases, the J end lost 1 base, and 13 bases lay between the germline ends. CDR3 DNA: TGCGCCAGCAGCCCTGGACAGAAGCTTAACTATGGCTACACCTTC. This sequence encodes CASSPGQKLNYGYTF.

This clone was recorded once. The chain recombines TRBV6-5 with TRBJ1-5; TRBD1 aligns across 7 bases. Germline V gene data show CDR1 as MNHEY and CDR2 as SVGAGI. After removal of 5 bases from V and 4 bases from J, the junction contained 5 bases not matched to a gene. This CDR3 contains 14 residues. The CDR3 reads CASSRDRENQPQHF. In DNA form, the CDR3 reads TGTGCCAGCAGTAGAGACAGGGAGAATCAGCCCCAGCATTTT.

This clone was observed once. The rearrangement links TRBV10-1 to TRBJ2-2; 10 bases align to TRBD2. The V and J ends lost 5 bases and 4 bases, in that order; junction bases with no gene match: 4. The CDR3 sequence is 15 residues long. Germline V gene sequence: CDR1 WNHNN, CDR2 SYGVQD (reference sequence). The CDR3 sequence: CASSSGGATTGELFF. The CDR3 DNA reads as TGCGCCAGCAGTAGCGGGGGGGCGACCACCGGGGAGCTGTTTTTT.

The chain uses TRBV24-1 and TRBJ2-1; 11 bases map to TRBD2. This CDR3 has 15 residues. The V segment lost 7 bases and the J segment 6 bases; nucleotides outside the gene matches: 7. CDR1 and CDR2 (germline): KGHDR, SFDVKD. CDR3 nucleotide sequence: TGTGCCACCAGCAGAATAGCGGGGGGGCGCAATGAGCAGTTCTTC. Its translation is CATSRIAGGRNEQFF.

CDR3 nucleotides: TGTGCCAGCAGTTACCCACTAGCGCCGAACTACAATGAGCAGTTCTTC. As protein: CASSYPLAPNYNEQFF. The V gene is TRBV6-2 or TRBV6-3, the J gene TRBJ2-1; 7 bases agree with TRBD2. Germline V gives CDR1 MNHEY, CDR2 SVGEGT. The CDR3 has 16 residues. V lost 2 bases to trimming and J lost 3 bases; unmatched junction nucleotides: 7.

V and J are TRBV5-1 and TRBJ2-2; unclear D gene. Germline values: CDR1 SGHRS, CDR2 YFSETQ. The V end lost 0 bases, the J end lost 6 bases, and 6 bases lay between the germline ends. This CDR3 spans 13 amino acids. The CDR3: CASSLDWSGELFF. The CDR3 coding sequence is TGCGCCAGCAGCTTGGACTGGTCCGGGGAGCTGTTTTTT.

The V gene is TRBV24-1, the J gene TRBJ1-2; D not certain. V lost 3 bases and J lost 4, with 17 bases in between. The CDR3 is 16 amino acids. The germline V gene has CDR1 KGHDR and CDR2 SFDVKD. Here the CDR3 reads CATSDALTQNLYGYTF. The CDR3 DNA reads as TGTGCCACCAGTGATGCCCTGACACAGAACCTCTATGGCTACACCTTC.

The chain carries TRBV19 and TRBJ1-1, with TRBD1 identical over 9 bases. With V trimmed by 5 bases and J by 10 bases, 20 bases remained unmatched. The CDR3 is made up of 17 amino acids. Germline V CDR1 and CDR2: LNHDA, SQIVND (reference sequence). The CDR3 DNA follows: TGTGCCAGTAGTTCGACCGGCGGCGGGACAGGGAGTAGAGGAGCTTTCTTT. Translated, it gives CASSSTGGGTGSRGAFF.

The gene calls are TRBV7-6 and TRBJ1-2; the D gene is possibly TRBD1 (6 bases). Germline V lookup: CDR1 SGHVS, CDR2 FNYEAQ. V was shortened by 5 bases and J by 0 bases, with 13 bases between the two germline ends. The CDR3 spans 15 residues. The CDR3 bases are TGTGCCAGCAGCCCTCTACAGGGCCCTAACTATGGCTACACCTTC. Encoded protein: CASSPLQGPNYGYTF. The variable domain in full, with the rest retrieved from reference TRBV7-6 and TRBJ1-2, is GAGVSQSPRYKVTKRGQDVALRCDPISGHVSLYWYRQALGQGPEFLTYFNYEAQQDKSGLPNDRFSAERPEGSISTLTIQRTEQRDSAMYRCASSPLQGPNYGYTFGSGTRLTVV.

A few counts support this clone. The CDR3 spells CASSIRGRGWEQETQYF. CDR3 in DNA: TGTGCCAGTAGTATTAGAGGGAGGGGCTGGGAACAAGAGACCCAGTACTTC. The chain carries TRBV19 and TRBJ2-5; TRBD2 matches at 7 bases. This CDR3 has 17 amino acids. The J segment lost 2 bases and the V segment lost 3 bases, leaving 12 bases of the junction unmatched. In germline, CDR1 is LNHDA, CDR2 SQIVND (reference sequence).

The V gene is TRBV7-2, the J gene TRBJ2-7; TRBD1 might be the D (5 bases). The V end lost 3 bases, the J end lost 6 bases, and 15 bases lay between the germline ends. There are 14 residues in the CDR3. Germline CDR1 SGHTA, CDR2 FQGNSA. Written as DNA, the CDR3 is TGTGCCAGCAGCTTGCAGGGCCGGGTGGGCGAGCAGTACTTC. It specifies CASSLQGRVGEQYF.

The J gene is TRBJ2-1, the V gene TRBV5-6, with TRBD1 as a possible D gene (6 bases). Germline values: CDR1 SGHDT, CDR2 YYEEEE. The CDR3 is 13 amino acids. The V end lost 2 bases, the J end lost 7 bases, and 10 bases lay between the germline ends. CDR3 nucleotide sequence: TGTGCCAGCAGCTTTCAGGGGCGGAATGAGCAGTTCTTC. Protein: CASSFQGRNEQFF. Drawing the rest from reference TRBV5-6 and TRBJ2-1, the complete variable domain is DAGVTQSPTHLIKTRGQQVTLRCSPKSGHDTVSWYQQALGQGPQFIFQYYEEEERQRGNFPDRFSGHQFPNYSSELNVNALLLGDSALYLCASSFQGRNEQFFGPGTRLTVL.

The rearrangement links TRBV29-1 to TRBJ2-5, with D possibly being TRBD2 (6 bases). Germline CDR1 SQVTM, CDR2 ANQGSEA. V was clipped by 4 bases and J by 5 bases, with 11 bases between them. The CDR3 is 12 residues long. The CDR3 DNA follows: TGCAGCGTTGCCGTCGGAGGGGAGACCCAGTACTTC. Its translation: CSVAVGGETQYF.

The rearrangement uses TRBV6-5 and TRBJ2-1; a possible D gene is TRBD2 (6 bases). Trimming stripped 5 bases from V and 5 bases from J, with 16 bases between. This CDR3 spans 15 amino acids. Per germline, CDR1 MNHEY and CDR2 SVGAGI. The CDR3 DNA sequence: TGTGCCAGCAGTCGGGGGTATAACGAGAACAATGAGCAGTTCTTC. Protein: CASSRGYNENNEQFF.

The J gene is TRBJ1-2, the V gene TRBV19, with D tentatively TRBD1 (5 bases). The germline gives CDR1 LNHDA, CDR2 SQIVND (reference sequence). The CDR3 spans 13 residues. V lost 5 bases and J 1 base, leaving 8 bases between the germline ends. The CDR3 region has the DNA TGTGCCAGTAGTGAGACAGTTAACTATGGCTACACCTTC. Its protein is CASSETVNYGYTF.

This clone was found once. The chain recombines TRBV5-1 with TRBJ1-2, with a possible D match to TRBD1 (5 bases). Germline CDR1 reads SGHRS; CDR2 reads YFSETQ. V was shortened by 0 bases and J by 6 bases, with 12 bases between the two germline ends. This CDR3 is 14 amino acids long. CDR3 sequence (DNA): TGCGCCAGCAGCTTGGAGGGGTTAGTTGATGGCTACACCTTC. Translated, it gives CASSLEGLVDGYTF.

The rearrangement links TRBV19 to TRBJ1-5; D ambiguous. Germline V gene data show CDR1 as LNHDA and CDR2 as SQIVND (reference sequence). The CDR3 totals 15 residues. V shed 6 bases and J shed 7 bases, with 19 bases lying between them. This chain's CDR3 is CASSPSGDLGQPQHF. The CDR3 DNA is TGTGCCAGTAGCCCTTCGGGAGATTTGGGGCAGCCCCAGCATTTT.

The chain links TRBV5-6 to TRBJ1-2, with D possibly matching TRBD1 (5 bases). Trimming stripped 0 bases from V and 5 bases from J, with 17 bases between. CDR3 length: 16 amino acids. Per germline, CDR1 SGHDT and CDR2 YYEEEE. DNA for the CDR3: TGTGCCAGCAGCTTGGGCTCGGGCAGGGTCGAGTATGGCTACACCTTC. Its translation: CASSLGSGRVEYGYTF.

This clone appeared once. The rearrangement joins TRBV28 to TRBJ1-2, with 12 positions matching TRBD1. V lost 6 bases, J lost 4 bases, and 6 bases stayed unmatched. The CDR3 sequence is 15 residues long. Germline V CDR1 and CDR2: MDHEN, SYDVKM. CDR3 bases: TGTGCCAGCAGCCCCGGGACAGGGGGCGTCTATGGCTACACCTTC. Translating gives CASSPGTGGVYGYTF.

This clone has a single count. The rearrangement uses TRBV5-1 and TRBJ1-2, with 7 bases lining up with TRBD1. The CDR3 contains 15 residues. The germline gives CDR1 SGHRS, CDR2 YFSETQ. The V segment lost 0 bases and the J segment 8 bases; nucleotides outside the gene matches: 10. The CDR3 nucleotides are TGCGCCAGCAGCTTGGGACTTGACAGGGCCTTCGGCTACACCTTC. It specifies CASSLGLDRAFGYTF.

The V gene is TRBV10-3, the J gene TRBJ2-5, with TRBD2 matching 7 bases. CDR1 is ENHRY, CDR2 SYGVKD, per germline. The CDR3 totals 13 residues. Trimming removed 6 bases from V and 0 bases from J; junction bases left unmatched: 1. CDR3 protein: CAIRAGNQETQYF. The DNA of the CDR3 is TGTGCCATCAGAGCGGGAAACCAAGAGACCCAGTACTTC.